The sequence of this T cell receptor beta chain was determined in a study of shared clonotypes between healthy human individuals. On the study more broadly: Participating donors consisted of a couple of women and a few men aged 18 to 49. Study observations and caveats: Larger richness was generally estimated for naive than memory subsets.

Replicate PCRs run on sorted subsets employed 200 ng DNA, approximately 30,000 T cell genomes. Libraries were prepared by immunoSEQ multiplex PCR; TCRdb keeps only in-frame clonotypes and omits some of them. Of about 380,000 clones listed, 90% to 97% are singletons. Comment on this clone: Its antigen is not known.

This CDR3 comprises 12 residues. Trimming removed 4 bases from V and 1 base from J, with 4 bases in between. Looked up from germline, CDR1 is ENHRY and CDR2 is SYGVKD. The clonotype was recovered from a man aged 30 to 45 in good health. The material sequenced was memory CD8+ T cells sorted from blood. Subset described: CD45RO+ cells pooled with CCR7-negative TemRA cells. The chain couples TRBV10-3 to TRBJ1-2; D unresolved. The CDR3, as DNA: TGTGCCATCAGTGTTTTTAACTATGGCTACACCTTC. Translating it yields CAISVFNYGYTF.